This TCR beta chain was captured by sequencing in a study of long-term antiretroviral therapy in people with HIV. Samples were assayed with immunoSEQ v3.0 at survey level. Per-sample sequencing targets were 40,000-50,000 T-cell genomes. Clones were read by immunoSEQ multiplex PCR, and TCRdb kept only the in-frame ones, dropping some. The sample lists approximately 32,000 clones, around four fifths seen once, with 7.9% in the top ten. Material: unsorted PBMCs, obtained 0.4 years before starting antiretroviral therapy. This receptor was obtained from a man aged 18 to 30 with HIV.

The CDR3 coding sequence is TGCAGCGTTGGGGGGGATGGGGGTCCCAATAACATCTACAATGAGCAGTTCTTC. Protein sequence: CSVGGDGGPNNIYNEQFF. This sequence joins TRBV29-1 and TRBJ2-1; a possible D gene is TRBD2 (6 bases). Germline loops: CDR1 SQVTM, CDR2 ANQGSEA. V was clipped by 4 bases and J by 3 bases, with 25 bases between them. This CDR3 spans 18 amino acids.